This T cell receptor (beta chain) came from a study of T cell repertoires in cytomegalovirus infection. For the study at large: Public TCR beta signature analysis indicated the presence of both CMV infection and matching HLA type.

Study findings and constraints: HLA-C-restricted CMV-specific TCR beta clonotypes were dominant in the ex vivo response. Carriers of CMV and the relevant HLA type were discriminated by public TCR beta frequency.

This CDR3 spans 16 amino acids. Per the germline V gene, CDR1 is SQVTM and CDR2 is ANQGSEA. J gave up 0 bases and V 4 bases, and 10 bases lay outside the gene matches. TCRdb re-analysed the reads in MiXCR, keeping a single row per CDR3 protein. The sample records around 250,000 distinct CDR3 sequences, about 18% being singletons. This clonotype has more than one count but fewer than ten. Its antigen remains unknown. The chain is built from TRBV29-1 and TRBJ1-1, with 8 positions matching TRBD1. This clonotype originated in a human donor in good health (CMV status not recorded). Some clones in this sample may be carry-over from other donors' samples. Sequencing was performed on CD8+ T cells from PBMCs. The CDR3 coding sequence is TGCAGCGTTGGACCGGGACAGGCGATTGTGAACACTGAAGCTTTCTTT. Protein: CSVGPGQAIVNTEAFF.